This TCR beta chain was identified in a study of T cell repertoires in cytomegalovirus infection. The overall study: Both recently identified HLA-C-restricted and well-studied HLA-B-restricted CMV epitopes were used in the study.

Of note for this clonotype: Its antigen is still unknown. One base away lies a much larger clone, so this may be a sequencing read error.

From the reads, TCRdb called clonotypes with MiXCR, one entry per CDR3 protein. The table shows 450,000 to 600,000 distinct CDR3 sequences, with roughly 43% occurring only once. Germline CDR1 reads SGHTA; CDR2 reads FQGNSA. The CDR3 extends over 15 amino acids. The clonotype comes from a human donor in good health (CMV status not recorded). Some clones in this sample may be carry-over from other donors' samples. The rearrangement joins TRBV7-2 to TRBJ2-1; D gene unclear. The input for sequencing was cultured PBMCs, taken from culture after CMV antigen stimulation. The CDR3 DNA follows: TGTGTCAGCAGCTCTACACCCAGCTCCTACAATGAGCAGTTCTTC. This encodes CVSSSTPSSYNEQFF.